This T cell receptor beta chain was sequenced during a study of blood T cell repertoires in COVID-19. Study background: Donors in the United States, Italy and Spain gave samples during acute or convalescent COVID-19. Nucleic acid was either cDNA or gDNA, and it came from T cells, B-cell-depleted T cells, or PBMCs.

As handled by the study authors: Counts of nucleated cells, estimated from reference gene primer amplification, were obtained. Assay used: immunoSEQ multiplex PCR; TCRdb lists only in-frame clones, some missing. V and J calls and clone size are copied from that table; D and trimming were computed from the DNA. The table includes fewer than 200,000 clones, 80% to 90% detected once. The J segment lost 1 base and the V segment lost 5 bases, leaving 4 bases of the junction unmatched. This CDR3 region has 14 residues. The germline V gene has CDR1 SNHLY and CDR2 FYNNEI. The sample was peripheral blood. The sequence derives from a middle-aged man with active or convalescent COVID-19. The rearrangement uses TRBV2 and TRBJ2-5; 7 bases fit TRBD1. CDR3 nucleotide sequence: TGTGCCAGCAGTTTCGACAGGGCCCAAGAGACCCAGTACTTC. It encodes CASSFDRAQETQYF. The entire variable domain, with the rest obtained from reference TRBV2 and TRBJ2-5, is as follows: EPEVTQTPSHQVTQMGQEVILRCVPISNHLYFYWYRQILGQKVEFLVSFYNNEISEKSEIFDDQFSVERPDGSNFTLKIRSTKLEDSAMYFCASSFDRAQETQYFGPGTRLLVL.